The 30 T cell receptor beta chains presented below share a single source sample, sequenced in a study of blood T cell repertoires in COVID-19. Repertoires were generated with immunoSEQ multiplex PCR, while TCRdb's copy carries only in-frame clones and drops some. Of around 300,000 clones in the sample, 65% to 90% were seen once. Sequencing was done on a sample of peripheral blood. The receptors originated from a human donor in a cohort sampled during active COVID-19.

The chain has TRBV9 and TRBJ2-4; a weak D match, TRBD2 (7 bases). From germline, CDR1 is SGDLS and CDR2 YYNGEE. Trimming left V 1 base short and J 5 bases short, with 22 bases between. The CDR3 sequence is 18 residues long. The DNA of the CDR3 is TGTGCCAGCAGCGTAAATCGTATATATGGGGAGGGGGAAAACATTCAGTACTTC. This sequence encodes CASSVNRIYGEGENIQYF.

This clone was seen a single time. V is TRBV9 and J is TRBJ2-7; D possibly corresponds to TRBD1 (6 bases). Trimming took off 0 bases at V and 6 bases at J, with 16 bases between the two ends. This CDR3 is built from 15 residues. Germline V lookup: CDR1 SGDLS, CDR2 YYNGEE. CDR3 region: CASSVGSQGMGEQYF. CDR3 sequence (DNA): TGTGCCAGCAGCGTAGGATCTCAGGGGATGGGCGAGCAGTACTTC.

The chain is built from TRBV11-2 and TRBJ2-6, with 7 bases matching TRBD2. CDR1 is SGHAT and CDR2 is FQNNGV in the germline V gene. The V gene end was trimmed by 8 bases and the J gene end by 2 bases; junction bases not matched to a gene: 9. The CDR3 is made up of 16 amino acids. CDR3 DNA sequence: TGTGCCAGCGGTCGGGGAGGGCTTACTGGGGCCAACGTCCTGACTTTC. This codes for CASGRGGLTGANVLTF.

This chain links TRBV30 with TRBJ1-1; 7 bases match TRBD1. J lost 0 bases, V lost 5 bases, and 6 bases had no gene match. Germline-derived CDR1 and CDR2 are GTSNPN and SVGIG (reference sequence). This CDR3 spans 14 amino acids. The DNA for the CDR3 is TGTGCCTGGCACAGGGGACACATGAACACTGAAGCTTTCTTT. Protein sequence: CAWHRGHMNTEAFF.

The CDR3 DNA reads TGTGCCAGCAGCTTAGGCGCTAGCGGGAGCTCCTACGAGCAGTACTTC. This encodes CASSLGASGSSYEQYF. V is TRBV7-2 and J is TRBJ2-7; 10 bases match TRBD2. V was clipped by 1 base and J by 0 bases; unmatched bases: 3. The CDR3 extends over 16 amino acids. The germline V gene encodes CDR1 SGHTA and CDR2 FQGNSA.

The CDR3 region is CASSLRRGGASYEQYF. CDR3 bases: TGTGCCAGCAGCCTCCGTCGCGGGGGAGCTTCCTACGAGCAGTACTTC. This rearrangement joins TRBV5-4 to TRBJ2-7; 7 nucleotides align to TRBD2. The length of the CDR3 is 16 residues. CDR1 SGHNT and CDR2 YYREEE come from the germline V gene (reference sequence). Trimming removed 4 bases from V and 1 base from J; junction bases left unmatched: 11.

The rearrangement joins TRBV7-3 to TRBJ2-1; TRBD2 matches at 8 bases. The CDR3 is made up of 16 amino acids. V gave up 5 bases and J gave up 7 bases; unmatched junction bases: 13. CDR1 is SGHTA and CDR2 is FQGTGA in the germline V gene. CDR3: CASSMLQAGASNEQFF. In DNA form, the CDR3 reads TGTGCCAGCAGCATGCTTCAAGCGGGGGCCTCTAATGAGCAGTTCTTC.

The chain is built from TRBV5-8 and TRBJ1-5, with 11 bases lining up with TRBD1. The J segment lost 7 bases and the V segment lost 3 bases, leaving 6 bases of the junction unmatched. The CDR3 contains 15 residues. Germline lookup yields CDR1 SGHTS and CDR2 YDEGEE. CDR3 DNA: TGTGCCAGCAGCTGGTGGACAGGGGGCGGACAGCCCCAGCATTTT. Translating gives CASSWWTGGGQPQHF. Drawing the rest from reference TRBV5-8 and TRBJ1-5, the complete variable domain is EAGVTQSPTHLIKTRGQQATLRCSPISGHTSVYWYQQALGLGLQFLLWYDEGEERNRGNFPPRFSGRQFPNYSSELNVNALELEDSALYLCASSWWTGGGQPQHFGDGTRLSIL.

J is TRBJ2-7 and V is TRBV5-4, with TRBD1 matching over 8 bases. Trimming removed 6 bases from V and 4 bases from J; junction bases left unmatched: 15. Germline V CDR1 and CDR2: SGHNT, YYREEE (reference sequence). CDR3 length equals 16 residues. In DNA, the CDR3 is TGTGCCAGCACTAAAAGATCCGGGACAGGCGAGTACGAGCAGTACTTC. It yields the protein CASTKRSGTGEYEQYF. Together with reference TRBV5-4 and TRBJ2-7, the CDR3 gives the full variable domain: ETGVTQSPTHLIKTRGQQVTLRCSSQSGHNTVSWYQQALGQGPQFIFQYYREEENGRGNFPPRFSGLQFPNYSSELNVNALELDDSALYLCASTKRSGTGEYEQYFGPGTRLTVT.

This chain uses TRBV6-2 or TRBV6-3 with TRBJ2-3; D gene unclear. Germline V gives CDR1 MNHEY, CDR2 SVGEGT. The CDR3 spans 11 residues. V was cut by 2 bases and J by 6 bases, with 3 bases left in between. The CDR3 is CASSYADTQYF. Written as DNA, the CDR3 is TGTGCCAGCAGTTACGCGGATACGCAGTATTTT.

CDR3 DNA: TGTGCCAGCAGTTACCCGGGGGGGAAACAGCCCCAGCATTTT. It encodes CASSYPGGKQPQHF. The chain combines TRBV6-2 or TRBV6-3 with TRBJ1-5; D is possibly TRBD1 (5 bases). The CDR3 extends over 14 amino acids. V lost 2 bases to trimming and J lost 7 bases, with 12 bases between them. The germline V gene has CDR1 MNHEY and CDR2 SVGEGT.

The CDR3 region is CASGLLGLGVNTEAFF. The CDR3 DNA is TGTGCTAGTGGTTTACTTGGTCTTGGAGTGAACACTGAAGCTTTCTTT. The V gene is TRBV12-5, the J gene TRBJ1-1; D gene unclear. The ends were cut back, 3 bases at V and 0 bases at J, with 14 bases in the middle. This CDR3 region has 16 residues. The V gene's germline CDR1 is LGHNT and CDR2 FRNRAP. Supplemented by reference TRBV12-5 and TRBJ1-1, the full variable domain reads DARVTQTPRHKVTEMGQEVTMRCQPILGHNTVFWYRQTMMQGLELLAYFRNRAPLDDSGMPKDRFSAEMPDATLATLKIQPSEPRDSAVYFCASGLLGLGVNTEAFFGQGTRLTVV.

V gene TRBV29-1 combines with J gene TRBJ1-1; 7 bases map to TRBD1. Germline-derived CDR1 and CDR2 are SQVTM and ANQGSEA. CDR3 size: 13 residues. J was trimmed by 2 bases and V by 2 bases; bases with no gene match: 2. The CDR3 coding sequence is TGCAGCGTTGAAACAGGGGTTAACACTGAAGCTTTCTTT. Encoded protein: CSVETGVNTEAFF.

The chain combines TRBV19 with TRBJ1-2; 7 nucleotides line up with TRBD1. The CDR3 loop spans 13 amino acids. Germline trimming cut 4 bases from V and 4 bases from J; bases unmatched to any gene: 3. Germline V gene data show CDR1 as LNHDA and CDR2 as SQIVND (reference sequence). This CDR3 is CASSRGQLYGYTF. CDR3 DNA: TGTGCCAGTAGTAGGGGACAGCTCTATGGCTACACCTTC.

The chain employs TRBV21-1 and TRBJ1-2; the table's D call of TRBD1 was not tested on the DNA. TRBV21-1 constitutes a pseudogene. The CDR3 loop spans 15 amino acids. The CDR3, as DNA: TGTGCCAGCAGCAGAGAGACAGGGGCCCCTTTTGGCTACACCTTC. The encoded protein is CASSRETGAPFGYTF.

The chain is built from TRBV24-1 and TRBJ2-3; no clear D. This CDR3 has 15 amino acids. Between the trimmed V and J ends, which lost 2 bases and 2 bases, there was a span of 10 bases. CDR1 is KGHDR, CDR2 SFDVKD, per germline. CDR3 nucleotides: TGTGCCACCAGTGATTCCCTGGGCTCCACAGATACGCAGTATTTT. This translates into CATSDSLGSTDTQYF.

This clone was seen more than once but under ten times. The CDR3 DNA is TGTGCCAGCAGCGGTCGGACAGCCGCTCCTCTCTATGGCTACACCTTC. Protein: CASSGRTAAPLYGYTF. The chain links TRBV6-6 to TRBJ1-2, with D perhaps matching TRBD1 (6 bases). Trimming removed 6 bases from V and 4 bases from J, with 21 bases in between. The CDR3 has 16 amino acids. CDR1 and CDR2 (germline): MNHNY, SVGAGI (reference sequence).

This sequence joins TRBV5-6 and TRBJ1-4; the match to TRBD1 covers 8 bases. This CDR3 is 15 amino acids long. From germline, CDR1 is SGHDT and CDR2 YYEEEE. V dropped 6 bases and J dropped 5; count of bases not matched to a gene: 9. The CDR3 DNA follows: TGTGCCAGCATCCTTGAGGGACAGGCGAATGAAAAACTGTTTTTT. Its translation: CASILEGQANEKLFF.

The chain carries TRBV29-1 and TRBJ2-1, with 7 bases identical to TRBD1. The CDR3 totals 13 residues. V was pared by 2 bases and J by 6 bases, with 4 bases of the junction left unmatched. Germline V gene data show CDR1 as SQVTM and CDR2 as ANQGSEA. The CDR3 sequence: CSVERDRINEQFF. DNA for the CDR3: TGCAGCGTTGAACGGGACAGAATCAATGAGCAGTTCTTC.

The chain employs TRBV12-3 or TRBV12-4 and TRBJ1-6; D is unclear. The CDR3 spans 13 residues. Trimming pared 0 bases from V and 7 bases from J, leaving 4 bases between. The CDR3 loop is CASSLALNSPLHF. The DNA for the CDR3 is TGTGCCAGCAGTTTAGCCCTAAATTCACCCCTCCACTTT.

The chain combines TRBV6-1 with TRBJ2-3; 8 nucleotides match TRBD1. Germline assignment: CDR1 MNHNS and CDR2 SASEGT. The junction had 7 bases not matched to a gene; V was cut back by 1 base and J by 4 bases. The length of the CDR3 is 16 residues. CDR3 nucleotide sequence: TGTGCCAGCAGTGAAGGATACAGGGGGGTCGCAGATACGCAGTATTTT. Translating gives CASSEGYRGVADTQYF.

The gene calls are TRBV30 and TRBJ1-4; tentatively, D is TRBD1 (6 bases). The V gene's germline CDR1 is GTSNPN and CDR2 SVGIG (reference sequence). The CDR3 loop spans 14 amino acids. Trimming removed 0 bases at V and 3 bases at J, with 8 bases between. The CDR3, as DNA: TGTGCCTGGAGTGTGGGGGCGGCTAATGAAAAACTGTTTTTT. Protein product: CAWSVGAANEKLFF.

The J gene is TRBJ2-1, the V gene TRBV11-2, with 8 bases matching TRBD1. This CDR3 has 15 residues. From germline, CDR1 is SGHAT and CDR2 FQNNGV. Trimming cost V 3 bases and J 5 bases; bases outside gene matches: 6. The CDR3, as DNA: TGTGCCAGCAGCTTCTGGACAGGGATCCACAATGAGCAGTTCTTC. As protein: CASSFWTGIHNEQFF.

The rearrangement links TRBV7-3 to TRBJ1-1; the match to TRBD1 covers 8 bases. V dropped 4 bases and J dropped 11; count of bases not matched to a gene: 9. The CDR3 extends over 13 amino acids. Germline V gene lookup returns CDR1 SGHTA and CDR2 FQGTGA. The CDR3 nucleotides are TGTGCCAGCAGCTCGTATCCGGGACAGGAGGCTTTCTTT. Protein sequence: CASSSYPGQEAFF.

The gene calls are TRBV27 and TRBJ1-2; 11 bases agree with TRBD1. J gave up 4 bases and V 6 bases, and 4 bases lay outside the gene matches. There are 14 residues in the CDR3. Germline assignment: CDR1 MNHEY and CDR2 SMNVEV (reference sequence). The CDR3 loop reads CASRGGTGGYGYTF. CDR3 sequence (DNA): TGTGCCAGCAGGGGGGGGACAGGGGGCTATGGCTACACCTTC.

This clone appeared a single time. The chain has TRBV5-4 and TRBJ2-7; 8 nucleotides line up with TRBD1. From germline, CDR1 is SGHNT and CDR2 YYREEE (reference sequence). Trimming cost V 4 bases and J 3 bases; bases outside gene matches: 3. The CDR3 has 13 amino acids. The CDR3 DNA reads as TGTGCCAGCAGCCGGACAGGGCGCTACGAGCAGTACTTC. Translating gives CASSRTGRYEQYF.

The V and J genes are TRBV19 and TRBJ2-3; 15 bases are shared with TRBD2. CDR1 and CDR2 (germline): LNHDA, SQIVND (reference sequence). After removal of 4 bases from V and 3 bases from J, the junction contained 8 bases not matched to a gene. The length of the CDR3 is 18 residues. The CDR3 loop reads CASSTPWTSGGETDTQYF. CDR3 nucleotide sequence: TGTGCCAGTAGTACCCCCTGGACTAGCGGGGGGGAGACAGATACGCAGTATTTT. The variable domain in full, with the rest retrieved from reference TRBV19 and TRBJ2-3, is DGGITQSPKYLFRKEGQNVTLSCEQNLNHDAMYWYRQDPGQGLRLIYYSQIVNDFQKGDIAEGYSVSREKKESFPLTVTSAQKNPTAFYLCASSTPWTSGGETDTQYFGPGTRLTVL.

The V call is TRBV11-3, the J call TRBJ1-5; 9 bases are shared with TRBD1. V lost 3 bases and J lost 5; bases outside the gene matches: 5. Germline-derived CDR1 and CDR2 are SGHNT and YENEEA. This CDR3 region has 15 residues. The CDR3 DNA reads TGTGCCAGCAGCTTTATGGACAGGGGTGATCAGCCCCAGCATTTT. Amino acids: CASSFMDRGDQPQHF. Filled out from reference TRBV11-3 and TRBJ1-5, the complete variable domain reads EAGVVQSPRYKIIEKKQPVAFWCNPISGHNTLYWYLQNLGQGPELLIRYENEEAVDDSQLPKDRFSAERLKGVDSTLKIQPAELGDSAVYLCASSFMDRGDQPQHFGDGTRLSIL.

This clone has a handful of counts. The chain couples TRBV19 to TRBJ2-7; 8 nucleotides align to TRBD1. This CDR3 contains 14 residues. Germline V gives CDR1 LNHDA, CDR2 SQIVND (reference sequence). J gave up 3 bases and V 3 bases, and 4 bases lay outside the gene matches. The CDR3 sequence is CASSIETGDYEQYF. The CDR3 coding sequence is TGTGCCAGTAGTATTGAGACAGGGGACTACGAGCAGTACTTC.

V gene TRBV7-2 combines with J gene TRBJ2-2; TRBD1 might be the D (5 bases). Germline CDR1 is SGHTA and CDR2 is FQGNSA. With 2 bases removed from V and 5 bases from J, the gap between germline ends came to 15 bases. This CDR3 spans 16 amino acids. CDR3 region: CASSLFPGMKTGELFF. The CDR3 bases are TGTGCCAGCAGCTTATTTCCAGGGATGAAAACCGGGGAGCTGTTTTTT.